These 16 T cell receptor beta chains were sequenced from one sample in a study of vaccination and CD4 T cells after COVID-19. Sequencing of the DNA from cultured CD4+ T cells was carried out with the Oncomine TCR Beta short-read assay. The source of extracted genomic DNA was cultured CD4+ T cells. In TCRdb, the PCR reads were re-called with MiXCR into one record per CDR3 protein. The data contain 9,900 or so distinct CDR3 sequences, less than 35% of them seen just once; the ten biggest clones take up about 28%. Treatment: roughly 10-day PBMC culture with coronavirus spike peptide pools or control peptides (ViraFEST assay). An unexposed donor provided the CD4+ T cells, which were collected before the COVID-19 pandemic (2011-2018). These receptors have no identified antigens. Sequenced sample: CD4+ T cells from blood, cultured in vitro. The receptors here all came from a human donor in good health.

The V call is TRBV15, the J call TRBJ2-7, with 8 bases that match TRBD1. Looked up from germline, CDR1 is LNHNV and CDR2 is YYDKDF (reference sequence). CDR3 size: 14 residues. The junction had 0 bases not matched to a gene; V was cut back by 0 bases and J by 2 bases. The CDR3 coding sequence is TGTGCCACCAGCAGAGACAGGGGGCCCTACGAGCAGTACTTC. Translation: CATSRDRGPYEQYF.

The V gene is TRBV7-2, the J gene TRBJ2-7, with 11 bases lining up with TRBD2. The length of the CDR3 is 15 residues. Per germline, CDR1 SGHTA and CDR2 FQGNSA. V shed 3 bases and J 3 bases; nucleotides not matched to a gene: 4. CDR3 residues: CASSLGLAVGYEQYF. In DNA, the CDR3 is TGTGCCAGCAGCTTGGGACTAGCGGTGGGCTACGAGCAGTACTTC.

By proportion, this clonotype is medium-sized (0.01 to 0.1%). This chain links TRBV6-2 or TRBV6-3 with TRBJ1-5, with D hard to call. The V gene's germline CDR1 is MNHEY and CDR2 SVGEGT. This CDR3 is built from 15 residues. Between the trimmed V and J ends, which lost 7 bases and 4 bases, there was a span of 17 bases. The CDR3 protein is CASTKAAAPNQPQHF. In nucleotides, the CDR3 is TGTGCCAGCACAAAGGCCGCAGCGCCGAATCAGCCCCAGCATTTT.

This sequence joins TRBV4-2 and TRBJ1-6; D uncertain. From germline, CDR1 is LGHNA and CDR2 YNFKEQ. This CDR3 contains 15 residues. Trimming removed 0 bases from V and 5 bases from J, with 8 bases in between. CDR3 bases: TGTGCCAGCAGCCAAGACGGATTAAATAATTCACCCCTCCACTTT. Residues: CASSQDGLNNSPLHF.

The chain employs TRBV6-1 and TRBJ2-6; D unclear. Trimming pared 4 bases from V and 0 bases from J, leaving 7 bases between. The length of the CDR3 is 15 residues. Per germline, CDR1 MNHNS and CDR2 SASEGT. CDR3 sequence reads: CASSVKASGANVLTF. For the CDR3, the DNA is TGTGCCAGCAGTGTTAAGGCCTCTGGGGCCAACGTCCTGACTTTC.

This sequence joins TRBV28 and TRBJ1-6, with a tentative D call TRBD1 (5 bases). The germline V and J ends were trimmed by 3 bases and 9 bases, with 9 bases remaining between them. CDR3 length: 13 residues. Germline V gene data show CDR1 as MDHEN and CDR2 as SYDVKM. The CDR3 spells CASSLRGSSPLHF. The CDR3 DNA is TGTGCCAGCAGTTTGAGGGGCAGTTCACCCCTCCACTTT.

This clonotype was seen a few times. J is TRBJ2-5 and V is TRBV6-4; the match to TRBD2 covers 10 bases. Trimming cost V 0 bases and J 4 bases; bases outside gene matches: 14. Germline CDR1 MRHNA, CDR2 SNTAGT. The CDR3 is made up of 19 amino acids. The CDR3 is CASSDSRVCVLAGVETQYF. The CDR3 nucleotides read TGTGCCAGCAGTGACTCGAGGGTTTGTGTCCTAGCGGGAGTAGAGACCCAGTACTTC.

This clonotype came up a few times. This rearrangement joins TRBV30 to TRBJ2-7; 7 nucleotides align to TRBD1. Germline CDR1 reads GTSNPN; CDR2 reads SVGIG (reference sequence). V lost 4 bases to trimming and J lost 1 base; unmatched junction nucleotides: 7. This CDR3 is built from 14 residues. The DNA for the CDR3 is TGTGCCTGGACCCGACAGGGCCTTTCCTACGAGCAGTACTTC. Encoded protein: CAWTRQGLSYEQYF.

This clonotype has just a few counts. CDR3 protein: CSAREAVGAAHGYTF. CDR3 bases: TGCAGTGCTAGAGAGGCGGTGGGGGCGGCCCATGGCTACACCTTC. The J gene is TRBJ1-2, the V gene TRBV20-1; perhaps TRBD1 as D (6 bases). Trimming stripped 0 bases from V and 6 bases from J, with 17 bases between. Germline V gene lookup returns CDR1 DFQATT and CDR2 SNEGSKA (reference sequence). The CDR3 totals 15 residues.

V usage is TRBV6-1 and J usage is TRBJ2-7; 7 bases align to TRBD2. The CDR3 is made up of 15 amino acids. Per the germline V gene, CDR1 is MNHNS and CDR2 is SASEGT. J gave up 5 bases and V 7 bases, and 14 bases lay outside the gene matches. DNA for the CDR3: TGTGCCAGCACCCTTGGAGGCGGGAGTACGAACGAGCAGTACTTC. Translation: CASTLGGGSTNEQYF.

This chain links TRBV18 with TRBJ2-7; D not certain. The CDR3 covers 14 residues. Looked up from germline, CDR1 is KGHSH and CDR2 is LQKENI. Trimming removed 3 bases from V and 2 bases from J, with 11 bases in between. The CDR3 is CASSPFFGAYEQYF. The CDR3 coding sequence is TGTGCCAGCTCACCCTTTTTTGGAGCCTACGAGCAGTACTTC.

The rearrangement joins TRBV5-4 to TRBJ2-7; D could derive from TRBD1 or TRBD2 (5 bases each). Trimming removed 4 bases at V and 2 bases at J, with 13 bases between. The CDR3 consists of 14 residues. Germline V gene data show CDR1 as SGHNT and CDR2 as YYREEE (reference sequence). The CDR3 DNA sequence: TGTGCCAGCAGCCCGGGACGACGACCCTACGAGCAGTACTTC. Its protein is CASSPGRRPYEQYF. Full variable domain (remainder filled in from reference TRBV5-4 and TRBJ2-7): ETGVTQSPTHLIKTRGQQVTLRCSSQSGHNTVSWYQQALGQGPQFIFQYYREEENGRGNFPPRFSGLQFPNYSSELNVNALELDDSALYLCASSPGRRPYEQYFGPGTRLTVT.

This clonotype showed up just a few times. The rearrangement uses TRBV7-3 and TRBJ2-7; D is uncertain. The CDR3 has 13 amino acids. Germline CDR1 and CDR2: SGHTA and FQGTGA. Deletions cut 5 bases from V and 6 bases from J, with 14 bases between. The CDR3 spells CASSQTTAGEQYF. In DNA, the CDR3 is TGTGCCAGCAGCCAAACAACTGCAGGCGAGCAGTACTTC.

This chain joins TRBV7-9 and TRBJ2-4; D is perhaps TRBD2 (6 bases). Germline CDR1 and CDR2: SEHNR and FQNEAQ (reference sequence). The CDR3 sequence is 15 residues long. V lost 5 bases to trimming and J lost 0 bases, with 11 bases between them. The CDR3 loop is CASSISGLAKNIQYF. The CDR3 region has the DNA TGTGCCAGCAGCATAAGCGGGCTAGCCAAAAACATTCAGTACTTC.

This chain links TRBV24-1 with TRBJ2-5, with a weak D call TRBD2 (6 bases). Germline loops: CDR1 KGHDR, CDR2 SFDVKD. This CDR3 is built from 17 residues. V was clipped by 1 base and J by 2 bases, with 16 bases between them. Here the CDR3 reads CATSDFWGFRGQETQYF. The CDR3 DNA sequence: TGTGCCACCAGTGATTTTTGGGGATTCCGGGGGCAAGAGACCCAGTACTTC.

The V call is TRBV20-1, the J call TRBJ1-5; the D gene is possibly TRBD1 (5 bases). There are 12 residues in the CDR3. Germline loops: CDR1 DFQATT, CDR2 SNEGSKA (reference sequence). The V and J ends lost 1 base and 7 bases respectively, with 8 bases between them. The CDR3: CSARGGGQPQHF. The CDR3 nucleotides read TGCAGTGCTAGAGGGGGGGGGCAGCCCCAGCATTTT.